The 29 T cell receptor beta chains below come from one sample, sequenced in a study of T cell responses to AZD1222 COVID-19 vaccine. Libraries were prepared by immunoSEQ multiplex PCR; TCRdb keeps only in-frame clonotypes and omits some of them. Seen here are about 98,000 clones, approximately 81% observed once, and the top ten hold 17%. The sequencing used peripheral blood, collected on day 0 of AZD1222 vaccination. The receptors here all came from an adult in good health.

The V gene is TRBV7-9, the J gene TRBJ1-6, with 9 bases identical to TRBD1. V lost 5 bases, J lost 0 bases, and 11 bases stayed unmatched. CDR1 is SEHNR, CDR2 FQNEAQ, per germline (reference sequence). This CDR3 region has 19 residues. CDR3 DNA sequence: TGTGCCAGCAGCACCAATCCGGGACAGGGAAGCTCCTATAATTCACCCCTCCACTTT. This translates into CASSTNPGQGSSYNSPLHF.

The rearrangement links TRBV6-5 to TRBJ1-1, with 8 nucleotides matching TRBD1. Germline-derived CDR1 and CDR2 are MNHEY and SVGAGI. V shed 6 bases, J shed 11 bases, and the junction held 8 bases outside the gene matches. The CDR3 extends over 12 amino acids. The CDR3 bases are TGTGCCAGCAGGCCTCAGGGGGCGCGTGCTTTCTTT. Protein product: CASRPQGARAFF.

This clone was detected a few times. The chain is built from TRBV4-3 and TRBJ2-7, with D perhaps TRBD1 (6 bases). The CDR3 extends over 18 amino acids. From germline, CDR1 is LGHNA and CDR2 YSLEER. V dropped 2 bases and J dropped 3 bases, with 23 bases sitting between them. In DNA form, the CDR3 reads TGCGCCAGCAGCCAACCAATATACAGGGATGCTAGGGACTACGAGCAGTACGTC. Amino acid sequence: CASSQPIYRDARDYEQYV.

This clone showed up just once. The CDR3 reads CASSLDGSGNTIYF. In DNA, the CDR3 is TGTGCCAGCAGCTTAGACGGCTCTGGAAACACCATATATTTT. This rearrangement joins TRBV11-2 to TRBJ1-3; D remains unclear. Germline CDR1 and CDR2: SGHAT and FQNNGV. Trimming left V 0 bases short and J 0 bases short, with 3 bases between. This CDR3 comprises 14 residues.

The V call is TRBV20-1, the J call TRBJ1-1; D unresolved. The germline V gene has CDR1 DFQATT and CDR2 SNEGSKA (reference sequence). This CDR3 comprises 10 residues. Trimming removed 2 bases from V and 5 bases from J, with 3 bases in between. The CDR3 DNA reads as TGCAGTGCTAGAAAGACTGAAGCTTTCTTT. Its protein product is CSARKTEAFF.

This sequence joins TRBV28 and TRBJ1-2; D ambiguous. V lost 3 bases, J lost 8 bases, and 13 bases lay in between. The CDR3 runs 13 residues. Per the germline V gene, CDR1 is MDHEN and CDR2 is SYDVKM. CDR3 protein: CASSFTAGRGYTF. CDR3 coding DNA: TGTGCCAGCAGTTTCACAGCGGGAAGGGGCTACACCTTC.

The chain has TRBV6-6 and TRBJ1-1, with 8 bases aligning to TRBD1. Trimming took 5 bases from V and 10 from J; bases not matched to a gene: 6. The CDR3 contains 12 residues. CDR1 and CDR2 from the germline V gene are MNHNY and SVGAGI (reference sequence). CDR3 loop: CASSALTGGAFF. The CDR3 DNA reads as TGTGCCAGCAGTGCGCTTACAGGGGGAGCTTTCTTT.

The rearrangement joins TRBV10-2 to TRBJ1-5; TRBD1 aligns across 7 bases. Trimming at V came to 0 bases and at J to 6 bases, leaving 2 bases not matched to a gene. This CDR3 has 14 residues. Germline-derived CDR1 and CDR2 are WSHSY and SAAADI. The CDR3, as DNA: TGCGCCAGCAGTGAGTCTAGGGGGCGTCAGCCCCAGCATTTT. The encoded protein is CASSESRGRQPQHF.

The chain is built from TRBV19 and TRBJ1-1, with a tentative D call TRBD1 (5 bases). This CDR3 is built from 16 residues. Germline CDR1 LNHDA, CDR2 SQIVND (reference sequence). The V gene lost 6 bases and the J gene lost 0 bases, with 17 bases spanning the gap. The CDR3 reads CASSTRDGSMNTEAFF. CDR3 sequence (DNA): TGTGCCAGTAGCACTAGGGACGGATCAATGAACACTGAAGCTTTCTTT. Full variable domain (remainder filled in from reference TRBV19 and TRBJ1-1): DGGITQSPKYLFRKEGQNVTLSCEQNLNHDAMYWYRQDPGQGLRLIYYSQIVNDFQKGDIAEGYSVSREKKESFPLTVTSAQKNPTAFYLCASSTRDGSMNTEAFFGQGTRLTVV.

This clone was counted a single time. The chain has TRBV9 and TRBJ1-4, with TRBD1 matching 9 bases. Germline CDR1 SGDLS, CDR2 YYNGEE. The CDR3 sequence is 17 residues long. Unmatched junction bases numbered 3, after V lost 0 bases and J lost 0 bases. The CDR3 here is CASSVAGTGPTNEKLFF. The CDR3 nucleotides are TGTGCCAGCAGCGTAGCCGGGACAGGGCCAACTAATGAAAAACTGTTTTTT.

The chain combines TRBV30 with TRBJ2-7; the D gene is possibly TRBD2 (5 bases). The germline V and J ends were trimmed by 2 bases and 4 bases, with 12 bases remaining between them. Germline V gene lookup returns CDR1 GTSNPN and CDR2 SVGIG (reference sequence). The CDR3 runs to 13 residues. The CDR3 coding sequence is TGTGCCTGGAGTTATGGGAGCGGATACGAGCAGTACGTC. Translating gives CAWSYGSGYEQYV.

This clone has only a few counts. The chain's CDR3 is CASRTSGTDTQYF. The CDR3 bases are TGTGCCAGTAGGACCTCGGGCACAGATACGCAGTATTTT. The chain combines TRBV19 with TRBJ2-3; D uncertain. The CDR3 spans 13 residues. V gave up 6 bases and J gave up 1 base, with 8 bases separating them. Germline loops: CDR1 LNHDA, CDR2 SQIVND (reference sequence).

The chain uses TRBV24-1 and TRBJ1-5, with 9 bases identical to TRBD1. CDR3 size: 15 residues. Germline trimming cut 3 bases from V and 7 bases from J; bases unmatched to any gene: 6. The V gene's germline CDR1 is KGHDR and CDR2 SFDVKD. The CDR3 DNA is TGTGCCACCAGTGATGGGGGACAGGGTAGCCAGCCCCAGCATTTT. Protein product: CATSDGGQGSQPQHF.

V usage is TRBV25-1 and J usage is TRBJ2-7; D not resolved. The CDR3 runs 14 residues. Trimming took 2 bases from V and 0 from J, leaving 8 bases between them. Germline V gene data show CDR1 as MGHDK and CDR2 as SYGVNS. The CDR3 region is CASSEERNSYEQYF. In DNA, the CDR3 is TGTGCCAGCAGTGAAGAACGGAACTCCTACGAGCAGTACTTC.

This sequence joins TRBV6-4 and TRBJ2-3, with 8 bases that match TRBD1. This CDR3 has 15 amino acids. CDR1 is MRHNA, CDR2 SNTAGT, per germline. V lost 6 bases and J lost 8; bases outside the gene matches: 13. The DNA for the CDR3 is TGTGCCAGCAGCCCTGGACAGGGCATCTCCTCTACGCAGTATTTT. Protein: CASSPGQGISSTQYF.

The chain has TRBV19 and TRBJ1-2, with 8 bases identical to TRBD1. Per the germline V gene, CDR1 is LNHDA and CDR2 is SQIVND (reference sequence). Unmatched junction bases numbered 11, after V lost 5 bases and J lost 3 bases. The CDR3 extends over 16 amino acids. As DNA, the CDR3 is TGTGCCAGTAGTGGGCAGAGGACAGGGAGAGACTATGGCTACACCTTC. Its translation is CASSGQRTGRDYGYTF.

The chain has TRBV6-5 and TRBJ1-3; maybe TRBD1 (6 bases). The CDR3 spans 13 residues. Trimming shortened V by 5 bases and J by 10 bases, and 15 bases separated the two germline ends. Germline values: CDR1 MNHEY, CDR2 SVGAGI. Here the CDR3 reads CASSPGTDRTIYF. The CDR3 DNA is TGTGCCAGCAGTCCCGGGACCGACAGGACCATATATTTT.

This rearrangement joins TRBV2 to TRBJ1-1; D is unclear. In germline, CDR1 is SNHLY, CDR2 FYNNEI. This CDR3 spans 13 amino acids. The ends were cut back, 1 base at V and 2 bases at J, with 5 bases in the middle. CDR3 region: CASSEESNTEAFF. The DNA for the CDR3 is TGTGCCAGCAGTGAAGAGAGTAACACTGAAGCTTTCTTT.

The chain combines TRBV6-2 or TRBV6-3 with TRBJ2-1; D is unresolved. The CDR3 extends over 12 amino acids. CDR1 and CDR2 from the germline V gene are MNHEY and SVGEGT. V was pared by 0 bases and J by 10 bases, with 7 bases between. CDR3 sequence: CASSYSQIEQFF. Here the CDR3 DNA reads TGTGCCAGCAGTTACTCGCAGATCGAGCAGTTCTTC.

This clone has only one observation. The chain joins TRBV5-4 to TRBJ1-2, with no clear D. The CDR3 is made up of 14 amino acids. Between the trimmed V and J ends, which lost 4 bases and 0 bases, there was a span of 10 bases. The V gene's germline CDR1 is SGHNT and CDR2 YYREEE (reference sequence). The CDR3 spells CASSLDTANYGYTF. CDR3 sequence (DNA): TGTGCCAGCAGCCTCGACACTGCTAACTATGGCTACACCTTC.

J is TRBJ2-1 and V is TRBV9, with 12 bases aligning to TRBD2. The germline gives CDR1 SGDLS, CDR2 YYNGEE. CDR3 length: 14 amino acids. The V segment lost 0 bases and the J segment 9 bases; nucleotides outside the gene matches: 1. Written as DNA, the CDR3 is TGTGCCAGCAGCGTAGGACTAGCGGGAGTTGAGCAGTTCTTC. Translating gives CASSVGLAGVEQFF.

This clone was recorded a few times. The V call is TRBV9, the J call TRBJ2-2; weak D call: TRBD1 (6 bases). The CDR3 has 14 residues. Germline V CDR1 and CDR2: SGDLS, YYNGEE. V lost 0 bases and J lost 8, with 11 bases in between. DNA of the CDR3: TGTGCCAGCAGCGTAGAAACCACAGGGGGGGAGCTGTTTTTT. This gives the protein CASSVETTGGELFF.

This rearrangement joins TRBV11-2 to TRBJ2-7, with TRBD2 matching 11 bases. Looked up from germline, CDR1 is SGHAT and CDR2 is FQNNGV. The CDR3 is 15 residues long. The V and J ends lost 2 bases and 7 bases, in that order; junction bases with no gene match: 7. CDR3 nucleotides: TGTGCCAGCAGCTTACAACTAGCGGGAGTGGGGGAGCAGTACTTC. As protein: CASSLQLAGVGEQYF. The whole variable domain, filled in from reference TRBV11-2 and TRBJ2-7, reads EAGVAQSPRYKIIEKRQSVAFWCNPISGHATLYWYQQILGQGPKLLIQFQNNGVVDDSQLPKDRFSAERLKGVDSTLKIQPAKLEDSAVYLCASSLQLAGVGEQYFGPGTRLTVT.

The V and J genes are TRBV12-3 or TRBV12-4 and TRBJ1-1; D call uncertain. The ends were cut back, 3 bases at V and 1 base at J, with 3 bases in the middle. The CDR3 has 12 residues. The CDR3 nucleotides are TGTGCCAGCAGTTTTAAGAACACTGAAGCTTTCTTT. It encodes CASSFKNTEAFF.

This chain links TRBV6-5 with TRBJ1-2; no firm D call. The CDR3 sequence is 15 residues long. Germline CDR1 and CDR2: MNHEY and SVGAGI. V lost 0 bases and J 0 bases, leaving 8 bases between the germline ends. The chain's CDR3 is CASSYSAGANYGYTF. Here the CDR3 DNA reads TGTGCCAGCAGTTACTCGGCAGGAGCTAACTATGGCTACACCTTC.

This clone appeared once. The genes are TRBV19 and TRBJ1-2; D unresolved. The ends were cut back, 5 bases at V and 3 bases at J, with 10 bases in the middle. This CDR3 is built from 13 residues. Germline loops: CDR1 LNHDA, CDR2 SQIVND (reference sequence). The CDR3 reads CASSLVADYGYTF. CDR3 DNA sequence: TGTGCCAGTAGTCTTGTGGCGGACTATGGCTACACCTTC.

This clone was recorded only once. This chain joins TRBV12-3 or TRBV12-4 and TRBJ1-2, with TRBD1 matching over 7 bases. After removal of 1 base from V and 6 bases from J, the junction contained 2 bases not matched to a gene. The CDR3 has 13 amino acids. The DNA of the CDR3 is TGTGCCAGCAGTTTAGGGCAGGGGGATGGCTACACCTTC. It translates to CASSLGQGDGYTF.

The V gene is TRBV20-1, the J gene TRBJ1-2, with TRBD1 identical over 8 bases. Trimming at V came to 3 bases and at J to 3 bases, leaving 9 bases not matched to a gene. Germline CDR1 DFQATT, CDR2 SNEGSKA (reference sequence). The CDR3 spans 15 residues. CDR3 in amino acids: CSASERQGKYYGYTF. The CDR3 nucleotides are TGCAGTGCTAGTGAGAGACAGGGGAAATACTATGGCTACACCTTC.

This clone has a single count. This chain uses TRBV18 with TRBJ1-2; 11 bases line up with TRBD1. The germline V gene has CDR1 KGHSH and CDR2 LQKENI. This CDR3 is 16 amino acids long. The junction had 6 bases not matched to a gene; V was cut back by 3 bases and J by 3 bases. The chain's CDR3 is CASSPGQGAQDYGYTF. CDR3 DNA: TGTGCCAGCTCACCTGGACAGGGGGCGCAGGACTATGGCTACACCTTC. Combining the CDR3 with reference TRBV18 and TRBJ1-2 gives the whole variable domain NAGVMQNPRHLVRRRGQEARLRCSPMKGHSHVYWYRQLPEEGLKFMVYLQKENIIDESGMPKERFSAEFPKEGPSILRIQQVVRGDSAAYFCASSPGQGAQDYGYTFGSGTRLTVV.